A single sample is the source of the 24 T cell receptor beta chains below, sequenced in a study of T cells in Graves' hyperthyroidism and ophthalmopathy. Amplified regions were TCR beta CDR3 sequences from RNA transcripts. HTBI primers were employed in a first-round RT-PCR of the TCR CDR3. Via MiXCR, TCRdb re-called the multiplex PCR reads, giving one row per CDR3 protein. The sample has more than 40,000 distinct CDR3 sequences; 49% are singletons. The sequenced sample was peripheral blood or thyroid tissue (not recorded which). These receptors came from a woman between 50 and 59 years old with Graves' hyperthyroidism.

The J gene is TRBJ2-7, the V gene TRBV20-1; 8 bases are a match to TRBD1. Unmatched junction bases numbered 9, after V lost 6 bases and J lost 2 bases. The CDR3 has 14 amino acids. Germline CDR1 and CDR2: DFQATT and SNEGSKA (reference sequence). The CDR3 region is CSASRGQVTYEQYF. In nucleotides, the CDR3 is TGCAGTGCCAGCCGGGGACAGGTGACCTACGAGCAGTACTTC.

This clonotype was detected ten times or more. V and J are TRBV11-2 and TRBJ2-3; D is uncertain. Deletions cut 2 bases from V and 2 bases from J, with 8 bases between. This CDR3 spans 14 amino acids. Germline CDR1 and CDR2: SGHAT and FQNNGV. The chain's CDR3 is CASSLSPYTDTQYF. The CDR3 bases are TGTGCCAGCAGCTTATCGCCTTACACAGATACGCAGTATTTT.

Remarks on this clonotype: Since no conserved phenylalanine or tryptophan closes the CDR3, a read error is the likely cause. The CDR3 is CTSSSGRQGYEQYS. The CDR3 DNA reads as TGTACCAGCAGTTCCGGGCGACAGGGCTACGAGCAGTACTCC. The V and J genes are TRBV12-3 or TRBV12-4 and TRBJ2-7, with 7 bases aligning to TRBD1. This CDR3 is built from 14 residues.

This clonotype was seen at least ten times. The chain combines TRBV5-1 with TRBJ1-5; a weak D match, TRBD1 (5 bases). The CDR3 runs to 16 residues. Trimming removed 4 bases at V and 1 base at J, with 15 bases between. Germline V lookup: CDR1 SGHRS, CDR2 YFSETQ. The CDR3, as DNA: TGCGCCAGCAGCCCAGTGGGACCGGGAAGCAATCAGCCCCAGCATTTT. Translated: CASSPVGPGSNQPQHF.

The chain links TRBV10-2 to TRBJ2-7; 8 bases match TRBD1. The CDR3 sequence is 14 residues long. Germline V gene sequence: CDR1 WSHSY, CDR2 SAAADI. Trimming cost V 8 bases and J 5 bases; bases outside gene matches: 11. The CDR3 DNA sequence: TGCGCCAGCTACGGACAGGGCAAGCGGAACGAGCAGTACTTC. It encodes CASYGQGKRNEQYF.

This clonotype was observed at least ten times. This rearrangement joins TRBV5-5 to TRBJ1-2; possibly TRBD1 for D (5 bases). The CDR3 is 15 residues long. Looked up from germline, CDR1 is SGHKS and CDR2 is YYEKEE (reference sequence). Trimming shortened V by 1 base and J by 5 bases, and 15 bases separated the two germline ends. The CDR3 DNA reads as TGTGCCAGCAGCTTGTCGCTGGGACGACAGTATGGCTACACCTTC. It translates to CASSLSLGRQYGYTF.

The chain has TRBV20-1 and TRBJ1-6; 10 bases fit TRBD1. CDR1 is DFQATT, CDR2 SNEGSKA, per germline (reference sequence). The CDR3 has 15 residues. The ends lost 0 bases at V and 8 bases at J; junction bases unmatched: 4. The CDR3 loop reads CSARDWDRGHSPLHF. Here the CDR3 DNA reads TGCAGTGCTAGAGACTGGGACAGGGGACATTCACCCCTCCACTTT.

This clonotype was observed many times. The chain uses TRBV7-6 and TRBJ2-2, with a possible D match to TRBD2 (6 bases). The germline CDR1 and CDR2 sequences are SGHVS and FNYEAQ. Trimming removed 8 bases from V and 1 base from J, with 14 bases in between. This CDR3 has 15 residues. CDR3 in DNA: TGTGCCAGCGGTGGGGGGAACGAGAACACCGGGGAGCTGTTTTTT. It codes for CASGGGNENTGELFF.

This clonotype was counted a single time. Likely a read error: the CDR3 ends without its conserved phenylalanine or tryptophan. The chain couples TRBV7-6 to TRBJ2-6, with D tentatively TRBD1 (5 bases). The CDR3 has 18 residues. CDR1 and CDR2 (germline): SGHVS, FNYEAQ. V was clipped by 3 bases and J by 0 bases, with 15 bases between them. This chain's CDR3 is CASSFPPGQGSGANVLTL. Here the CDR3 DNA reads TGTGCCAGCAGCTTTCCCCCAGGGCAGGGCTCTGGGGCCAACGTCCTGACTCTC.

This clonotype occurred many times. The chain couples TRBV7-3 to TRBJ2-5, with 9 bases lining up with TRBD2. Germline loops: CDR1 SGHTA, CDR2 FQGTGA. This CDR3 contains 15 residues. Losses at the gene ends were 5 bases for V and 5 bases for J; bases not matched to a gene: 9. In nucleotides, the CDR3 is TGTGCCAGCAGCCATACGGGACTAGCCGGCGAGACCCAGTACTTC. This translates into CASSHTGLAGETQYF.

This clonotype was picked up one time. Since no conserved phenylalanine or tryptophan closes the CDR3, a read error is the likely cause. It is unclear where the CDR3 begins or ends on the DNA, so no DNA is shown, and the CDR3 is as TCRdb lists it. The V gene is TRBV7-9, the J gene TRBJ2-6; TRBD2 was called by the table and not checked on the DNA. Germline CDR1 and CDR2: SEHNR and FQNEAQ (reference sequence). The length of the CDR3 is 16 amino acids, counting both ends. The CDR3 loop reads CASSLYPGLAGKRAGH.

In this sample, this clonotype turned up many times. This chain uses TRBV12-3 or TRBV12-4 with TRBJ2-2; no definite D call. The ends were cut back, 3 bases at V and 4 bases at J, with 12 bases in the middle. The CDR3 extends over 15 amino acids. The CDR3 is CASSFYTLGTGELFF. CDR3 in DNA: TGTGCCAGCAGTTTCTACACATTAGGCACCGGGGAGCTGTTTTTT.

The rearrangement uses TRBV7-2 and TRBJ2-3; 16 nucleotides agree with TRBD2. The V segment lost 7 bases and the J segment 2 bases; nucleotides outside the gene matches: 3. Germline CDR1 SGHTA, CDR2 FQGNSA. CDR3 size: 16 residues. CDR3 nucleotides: TGTGCCAGCACCGGGACTAGCGGGAGGGCCACAGATACGCAGTATTTT. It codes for CASTGTSGRATDTQYF.

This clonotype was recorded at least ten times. The DNA for the CDR3 is TGTGCCAGCAGTTCCAGCGGACTAGCCTACGAGCAGTACTTC. This translates into CASSSSGLAYEQYF. J is TRBJ2-7 and V is TRBV27, with TRBD2 matching 7 bases. The V segment lost 4 bases and the J segment 2 bases; nucleotides outside the gene matches: 5. Germline CDR1 reads MNHEY; CDR2 reads SMNVEV (reference sequence). This CDR3 contains 14 residues.

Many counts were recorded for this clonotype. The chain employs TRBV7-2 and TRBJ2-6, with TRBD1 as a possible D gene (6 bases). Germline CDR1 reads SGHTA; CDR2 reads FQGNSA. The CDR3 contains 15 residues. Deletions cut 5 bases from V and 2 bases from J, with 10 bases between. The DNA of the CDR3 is TGTGCCAGCAGCCCCCAGGGGACTGGGGCCAACGTCCTGACTTTC. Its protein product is CASSPQGTGANVLTF.

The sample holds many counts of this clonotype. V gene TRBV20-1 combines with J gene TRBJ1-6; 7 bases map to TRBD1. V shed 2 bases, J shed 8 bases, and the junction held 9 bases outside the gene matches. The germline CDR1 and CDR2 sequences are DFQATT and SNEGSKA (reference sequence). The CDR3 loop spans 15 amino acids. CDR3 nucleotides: TGCAGTGCTAGAAAAAAAGACAGGGCGGATTCACCCCTCCACTTT. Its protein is CSARKKDRADSPLHF.

CDR3 sequence: CASSITGGDTEAFF. The DNA of the CDR3 is TGTGCCAGCAGCATTACAGGGGGGGACACTGAAGCTTTCTTT. The rearrangement uses TRBV12-3 or TRBV12-4 and TRBJ1-1; TRBD1 agrees at 8 bases. This CDR3 has 14 amino acids. Unmatched junction bases numbered 6, after V lost 6 bases and J lost 3 bases.

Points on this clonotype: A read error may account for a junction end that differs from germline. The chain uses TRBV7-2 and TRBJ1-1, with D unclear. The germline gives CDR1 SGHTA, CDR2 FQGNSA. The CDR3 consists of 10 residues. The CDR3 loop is CASSSGGSVF. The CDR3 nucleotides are TGTGCCAGCAGCTCCGGAGGGAGTGTCTTT.

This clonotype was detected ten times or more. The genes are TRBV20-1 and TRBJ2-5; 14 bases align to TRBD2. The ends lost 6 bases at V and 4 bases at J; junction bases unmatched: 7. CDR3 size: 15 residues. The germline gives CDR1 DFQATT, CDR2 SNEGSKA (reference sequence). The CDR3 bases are TGCAGTGCCAGGATGACTAGCGGGAGGGCAGAGACCCAGTACTTC. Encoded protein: CSARMTSGRAETQYF.

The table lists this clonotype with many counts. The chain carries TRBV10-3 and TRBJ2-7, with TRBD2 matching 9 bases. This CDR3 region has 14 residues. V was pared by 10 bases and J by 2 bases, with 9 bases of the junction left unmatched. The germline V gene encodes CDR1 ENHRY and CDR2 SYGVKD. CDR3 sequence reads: CATVASGETYEQYF. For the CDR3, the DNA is TGTGCCACCGTAGCTAGCGGGGAGACCTACGAGCAGTACTTC.

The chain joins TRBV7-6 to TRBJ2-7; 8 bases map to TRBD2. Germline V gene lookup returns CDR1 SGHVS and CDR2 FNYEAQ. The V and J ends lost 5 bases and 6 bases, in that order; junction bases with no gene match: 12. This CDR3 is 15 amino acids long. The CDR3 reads CASSSQAGTRAEQYF. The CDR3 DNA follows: TGTGCCAGCAGCAGCCAGGCCGGGACTAGGGCCGAGCAGTACTTC.

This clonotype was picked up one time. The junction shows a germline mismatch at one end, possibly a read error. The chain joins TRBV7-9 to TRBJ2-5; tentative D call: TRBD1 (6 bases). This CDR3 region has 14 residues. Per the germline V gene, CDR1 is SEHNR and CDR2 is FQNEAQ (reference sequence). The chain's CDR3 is CARSLGQPQETQYF. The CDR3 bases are TGTGCCCGCAGCTTGGGACAACCCCAAGAGACCCAGTACTTC.

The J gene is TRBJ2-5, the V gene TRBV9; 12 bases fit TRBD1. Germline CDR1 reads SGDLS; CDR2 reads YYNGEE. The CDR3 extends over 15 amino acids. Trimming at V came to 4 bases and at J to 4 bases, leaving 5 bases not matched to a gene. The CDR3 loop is CASSPGQGAAETQYF. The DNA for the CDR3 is TGTGCCAGCAGCCCGGGACAGGGGGCGGCAGAGACCCAGTACTTC.

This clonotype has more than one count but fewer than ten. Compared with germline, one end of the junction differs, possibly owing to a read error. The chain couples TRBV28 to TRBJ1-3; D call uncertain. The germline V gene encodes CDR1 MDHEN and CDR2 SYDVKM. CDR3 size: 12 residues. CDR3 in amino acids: CAGSSRGASGYF. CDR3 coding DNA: TGTGCCGGCAGTTCTCGGGGTGCCTCGGGATATTTT.